What follows describes a single TCR beta chain. Its antigen is undetermined. This entry belongs to a study of human T cells and chemical hapten exposure. Overall study context: Patients had diphenylcyclopropenone applied to the scalp weekly throughout the roughly 25-week study.

This CDR3 region has 13 residues. From germline, CDR1 is MNHEY and CDR2 SVGAGI. The V end was cut by 6 bases, the J end by 0 bases, with 6 bases between. The study, taken as a whole, reports: More PT1 expanded TCRs went with higher patch test scores.

Time point of the sample: patch test 1, 2 weeks after DPC sensitization. As to treatment: therapeutic diphenylcyclopropenone sensitization with weekly scalp DPC. During construction of the library, unique molecular identifiers were attached to individual cDNA molecules for quantitative, reproducible TCR counting. TCRdb fed the RACE reads into MiXCR, producing one record per CDR3 protein. The data hold 180,000 or so distinct CDR3 sequences, with 20% to 25% observed a single time. This chain uses TRBV6-5 with TRBJ1-3, with no clear D. The TCR comes from a woman in her forties or fifties with alopecia areata. Some clones in this sample may be carry-over from other donors' samples. Source: whole blood, taken in connection with sensitization to the hapten diphenylcyclopropenone (DPC). CDR3 sequence reads: CASRESSGNTIYF. Written as DNA, the CDR3 is TGTGCCAGCAGGGAAAGCTCTGGAAACACCATATATTTT.